The T cell receptor beta chain described here comes from a study of OX40 agonist ivuxolimab in advanced cancers. For the wider study: Ivuxolimab was an agonistic, fully human IgG2 monoclonal antibody directed against OX40 (CD134), a costimulatory receptor. Intravenous ivuxolimab was administered to patients every 2 weeks at six dose levels: 0.01, 0.1, 0.3, 1.5, 3 and 10 mg/kg. Of the roughly 54 dose-escalation patients, hepatocellular carcinoma was present in approximately 20, melanoma in roughly 15, renal cell carcinoma in 9 and head and neck cancer in 9. In the dose-escalation cohort, 70% to 90% of patients were male, and the mean age was 60 years with a range of roughly 23 to 90. Prior anti-PD-1, anti-PD-L1 or anti-CTLA-4 therapy was permitted, and checkpoint inhibitors had been received by around 40% of dose-escalation patients. Partial responses occurred in three dose-escalation patients: two with cutaneous melanoma and one with hepatocellular carcinoma. The purpose of peripheral TCRbeta sequencing was to test whether ivuxolimab changed TCR sequence diversity and led to clonal T-cell expansion. The paper describes the monotherapy dose-escalation part (N ≈ 52 patients) of the phase I trial of ivuxolimab.

The study at large found these results: Clonal expansion of both CD4+ and CD8+ blood T cells was observed from baseline to week 6 at doses 0.1 to 3.0 mg/kg. On average, CD8+ T cells showed more expanded clones than CD4+ T cells after ivuxolimab. Antigen specificity was not determined for the clonally expanded peripheral T cells. Low levels of normalized T-cell clonal expansion were also seen in some nonresponding patients. In the 0.1-3.0 mg/kg groups, partial responders had among the lowest normalized peripheral clonal expansion, particularly in CD8+ T cells.

The trial excluded patients who had a history of autoimmune disease or were on systemic immunosuppression. Peripheral blood for TCR sequencing was collected from all dose cohorts at baseline, on cycle 4 day 1, and on cycle 7 day 1. Samples came from an open-label, multicenter, first-in-human phase I dose-escalation trial of ivuxolimab. Adults with locally advanced or metastatic melanoma, renal cell, hepatocellular, or head and neck squamous cell carcinoma were enrolled in the trial. Before TCR sequencing, CD4+ and CD8+ T cells were separately sorted from peripheral blood. Genomic DNA was extracted from sorted cells for sequencing of the TCRbeta CDR3 region. TCRbeta CDR3 regions were sequenced using the immunoSEQ Assay. TCRdb retrieved this table from immuneACCESS and kept in-frame rearrangements only. Not all clones are present; in checked studies, unresolved V genes account for under half, and no reason is known for the remainder. Here the sample has roughly 92,000 clones; 91% occur a single time. Jointly, the top ten make up approximately 0.81% of the sample.

Details on this clone: The antigen it recognizes is unknown. Per-base qualities were not stored, and no clone one base away is much larger.

The germline V gene sets CDR1 to MNHEY and CDR2 to SVGAGI. Here V drops 6 bases and J drops 5 bases, and the junction holds 9 bases not matched to any gene. From the cysteine up to the phenylalanine, the CDR3 has a length of 14 residues. Only CDR3 DNA is held: 42 bases, read in frame from base 1. Specimen: CD4+ or CD8+ T cells sorted from blood, collected in a trial of the OX40 agonist ivuxolimab. The source is an adult with an advanced solid tumor such as melanoma, head and neck, liver or kidney cancer. The V gene is TRBV6-5 and the J gene is TRBJ2-7; 8 central nucleotides agree with TRBD1. The CDR3 in this case is CASSIQGVFDEQYF. DNA sequence: TGTGCCAGCAGCATACAGGGGGTATTCGACGAGCAGTACTTC.